A single sample gave rise to the 7 T cell receptor beta chains below, sequenced in a study of CD8 T cells in ankylosing spondylitis. TCRdb reprocessed the 5' RACE reads via MiXCR and lists one record per CDR3 protein. This table has some 200,000 distinct CDR3 sequences, roughly 13% appearing once. Material: blood, either unsorted or a sorted T cell fraction (not recorded which). These receptor sequences come from a male donor with ankylosing spondylitis or in good health (not recorded which).

This chain uses TRBV30 with TRBJ2-7; the D call may be TRBD1 or TRBD2 (5 bases each). V dropped 5 bases and J dropped 7 bases, with 12 bases sitting between them. The CDR3 is made up of 11 amino acids. The germline CDR1 and CDR2 sequences are GTSNPN and SVGIG (reference sequence). The CDR3 DNA reads as TGTGCCTGGGGGACGGCCGGGGAGCAGTACTTC. This gives the protein CAWGTAGEQYF.

There are many counts of this clonotype. The V gene is TRBV29-1, the J gene TRBJ1-4; D is unclear. With 4 bases removed from V and 6 bases from J, the gap between germline ends came to 6 bases. The CDR3 sequence is 11 residues long. Germline CDR1 is SQVTM and CDR2 is ANQGSEA. CDR3 loop: CSVGAYEKLFF. The CDR3, as DNA: TGCAGCGTTGGGGCTTATGAAAAACTGTTTTTT.

The chain combines TRBV5-1 with TRBJ2-3; 8 bases are shared with TRBD1. The ends lost 4 bases at V and 2 bases at J; junction bases unmatched: 6. The CDR3 consists of 15 residues. Germline V gene sequence: CDR1 SGHRS, CDR2 YFSETQ. This CDR3 is CASSPDRALTDTQYF. CDR3 bases: TGCGCCAGCAGCCCGGACAGGGCCCTCACAGATACGCAGTATTTT. Using reference TRBV5-1 and TRBJ2-3 for the parts outside the CDR3, the full variable domain is KAGVTQTPRYLIKTRGQQVTLSCSPISGHRSVSWYQQTPGQGLQFLFEYFSETQRNKGNFPGRFSGRQFSNSRSEMNVSTLELGDSALYLCASSPDRALTDTQYFGPGTRLTVL.

This clonotype was seen a few times. The V call is TRBV15, the J call TRBJ2-5; D might be TRBD2 (6 bases). The germline V and J ends were trimmed by 0 bases and 5 bases, with 16 bases remaining between them. This CDR3 has 16 amino acids. Germline V gives CDR1 LNHNV, CDR2 YYDKDF (reference sequence). The CDR3 is CATSRDGFGGSETQYF. In DNA form, the CDR3 reads TGTGCCACCAGCAGAGATGGGTTCGGGGGATCGGAGACCCAGTACTTC.

This chain's CDR3 is CAISSGPGGGYTF. DNA for the CDR3: TGTGCCATCTCTTCCGGGCCGGGAGGAGGCTACACCTTC. V gene TRBV27 combines with J gene TRBJ1-2; D gene uncertain. The CDR3 contains 13 residues. V lost 10 bases, J lost 8 bases, and 20 bases lay in between. Germline-derived CDR1 and CDR2 are MNHEY and SMNVEV (reference sequence).

This clonotype has a handful of counts. The gene calls are TRBV7-9 and TRBJ1-5, with TRBD1 identical over 7 bases. CDR1 and CDR2 from the germline V gene are SEHNR and FQNEAQ (reference sequence). This CDR3 has 15 amino acids. With V trimmed by 4 bases and J by 0 bases, 3 bases remained unmatched. The CDR3 DNA reads as TGTGCCAGCAGCTCGGGACAGCTTAGCAATCAGCCCCAGCATTTT. Its protein is CASSSGQLSNQPQHF.

This clonotype has only a few counts. CDR3 sequence (DNA): TGCGCCAGCAGCCAGATCACAGAGTCTGGAAACACCATATATTTT. Its translation is CASSQITESGNTIYF. This sequence joins TRBV4-1 and TRBJ1-3; the D is unclear. With 3 bases removed from V and 1 base from J, the gap between germline ends came to 10 bases. CDR3 length: 15 residues. Germline V gene sequence: CDR1 MGHRA, CDR2 YSYEKL.